What follows describes a single TCR beta chain. Antigen unknown. These data originate in a study of PD-L1 blockade in urothelial cancer. All patients carried locally advanced or metastatic urothelial carcinoma. All patients handed over anywhere from 1 to 8 samples, pretreatment and on-treatment. Method: immunoSEQ multiplex PCR; TCRdb's copy keeps in-frame clones and lacks some. The repertoire has roughly 50,000 clones, around 90% of them found once; the top ten carry less than 8%. Study observations and caveats: The study found that durable-benefit patients expanded tumor-associated blood clones more at 3 weeks. Below-median TCR clonality that was measured in pretreatment blood predicted better survival.

This specimen was PBMCs, taken around atezolizumab (anti-PD-L1) treatment. The TCR sequence derives from a man aged 60-69 years with urothelial cancer.

The CDR3 sequence is CATYGGPTNYGYTF. CDR3 nucleotide sequence: TGTGCCACGTACGGGGGGCCTACTAACTATGGCTACACCTTC. The chain carries TRBV5-4 and TRBJ1-2; tentatively, D is TRBD1 (6 bases). CDR3 length: 14 residues. The V and J ends lost 9 bases and 0 bases respectively, with 15 bases between them. Germline lookup yields CDR1 SGHNT and CDR2 YYREEE (reference sequence).